The 32 T cell receptor beta chains below all came from one sample that was sequenced in a study of blood T cell repertoires in COVID-19. Using immunoSEQ multiplex PCR, the repertoire was profiled, and TCRdb retains in-frame clones only, with some absent. The repertoire holds a few hundred thousand clones, around 83% seen once, with 6.8% in the top ten. The sample was PBMCs or T cells enriched from blood (not recorded which). The source is a woman aged 40 to 50 who had recovered from COVID-19.

The chain couples TRBV5-1 to TRBJ2-1; 7 bases map to TRBD2. Germline V gene data show CDR1 as SGHRS and CDR2 as YFSETQ. The CDR3 consists of 14 residues. The V and J ends lost 6 bases and 3 bases, in that order; junction bases with no gene match: 6. CDR3 coding DNA: TGCGCCAGCACTCGGGGACTACACTACAATGAGCAGTTCTTC. This sequence encodes CASTRGLHYNEQFF.

The chain combines TRBV19 with TRBJ2-7; 9 nucleotides align to TRBD2. The trim removed 5 bases at V and 0 bases at J, leaving 8 bases unmatched. This CDR3 has 16 amino acids. Germline CDR1 LNHDA, CDR2 SQIVND (reference sequence). Here the CDR3 DNA reads TGTGCCAGTAGTGGCCGGACTAGCGCTCACTCCTACGAGCAGTACTTC. Residues: CASSGRTSAHSYEQYF.

This clone came up many times. The genes are TRBV11-3 and TRBJ1-1, with 12 positions matching TRBD1. V shed 5 bases, J shed 6 bases, and the junction held 4 bases outside the gene matches. The CDR3 sequence is 14 residues long. The V gene's germline CDR1 is SGHNT and CDR2 YENEEA. The CDR3 reads CASSIGTGGSEAFF. DNA for the CDR3: TGTGCCAGCAGCATCGGGACAGGGGGCTCTGAAGCTTTCTTT.

This clone was counted a single time. The CDR3: CATSRVSGQGRRYGYTF. CDR3 bases: TGTGCCACCAGCAGAGTGTCGGGACAGGGCCGGAGGTATGGCTACACCTTC. The chain uses TRBV15 and TRBJ1-2; 9 nucleotides agree with TRBD1. The CDR3 has 17 residues. Per the germline V gene, CDR1 is LNHNV and CDR2 is YYDKDF (reference sequence). V trimming: 1 base; J trimming: 5 bases; junction bases outside the gene matches: 11.

This clone was seen more than once but under ten times. The chain links TRBV3-1 (or the pseudogene TRBV3-2) to TRBJ1-5, with 8 bases fitting TRBD1. The germline V gene encodes CDR1 LGHDT and CDR2 YNNKEL (reference sequence). J gave up 11 bases and V 3 bases, and 6 bases lay outside the gene matches. The CDR3 contains 13 residues. In DNA form, the CDR3 reads TGTGCCAGCAGCCACCCGGGACAGGCAGCCCAGCATTTT. Protein sequence: CASSHPGQAAQHF.

The sample holds a few counts of this clone. V and J are TRBV12-3 or TRBV12-4 and TRBJ2-5; D possibly corresponds to TRBD2 (7 bases). This CDR3 is built from 13 residues. V was trimmed by 5 bases and J by 5 bases, leaving 12 bases between them. The chain's CDR3 is CASSPRGGETQYF. CDR3 DNA sequence: TGTGCCAGCAGTCCTAGGGGGGGGGAGACCCAGTACTTC.

The V call is TRBV5-1, the J call TRBJ1-1; D is uncertain. CDR3 length: 17 residues. V dropped 3 bases and J dropped 4 bases, with 22 bases sitting between them. CDR1 and CDR2 (germline): SGHRS, YFSETQ. In DNA form, the CDR3 reads TGCGCCAGCAGCTCATCAAAGGAGTGGGTGTTAGGCACTGAAGCTTTCTTT. Protein: CASSSSKEWVLGTEAFF.

This clone was counted only a few times. The chain links TRBV10-3 to TRBJ2-5, with 9 positions matching TRBD1. The V and J ends lost 6 bases and 4 bases, in that order; junction bases with no gene match: 15. The CDR3 sequence is 17 residues long. The germline V gene has CDR1 ENHRY and CDR2 SYGVKD. The CDR3 nucleotides are TGTGCCATCAGGCAGACCCCCGGACAGGGGCCGGGAGAGACCCAGTACTTC. Protein sequence: CAIRQTPGQGPGETQYF.

V usage is TRBV27 and J usage is TRBJ1-2; 10 nucleotides agree with TRBD1. CDR3 length: 17 amino acids. With 3 bases clipped from V and 4 bases from J, the junction kept 11 bases outside the gene matches. CDR1 is MNHEY and CDR2 is SMNVEV in the germline V gene (reference sequence). CDR3 bases: TGTGCCAGCAGTTTCTCGGGACAGGGGAAAGGGGGCTATGGCTACACCTTC. Amino acid sequence: CASSFSGQGKGGYGYTF.

In this sample, this clone turned up a few times. V and J are TRBV5-1 and TRBJ1-2, with TRBD1 identical over 7 bases. Looked up from germline, CDR1 is SGHRS and CDR2 is YFSETQ. The J segment lost 4 bases and the V segment lost 4 bases, leaving 7 bases of the junction unmatched. CDR3 length: 14 residues. CDR3 in amino acids: CASSARGGSYGYTF. As DNA, the CDR3 is TGCGCCAGCAGCGCCAGAGGGGGCAGCTATGGCTACACCTTC.

The chain links TRBV19 to TRBJ2-2; TRBD1 aligns across 9 bases. In germline, CDR1 is LNHDA, CDR2 SQIVND (reference sequence). This CDR3 region has 15 residues. Trimming at V came to 2 bases and at J to 6 bases, leaving 4 bases not matched to a gene. The CDR3 region has the DNA TGTGCCAGTAGTATAACAGGGGGCGCCTCCGGGGAGCTGTTTTTT. Residues: CASSITGGASGELFF.

The rearrangement joins TRBV7-3 to TRBJ2-3; 7 nucleotides line up with TRBD2. CDR3 length: 14 residues. Germline CDR1 SGHTA, CDR2 FQGTGA. V shed 3 bases and J 4 bases; nucleotides not matched to a gene: 4. The CDR3 sequence is CASSLTSTADTQYF. The DNA for the CDR3 is TGTGCCAGCAGCTTGACTAGCACGGCAGATACGCAGTATTTT.

This clone was detected once. V gene TRBV27 combines with J gene TRBJ1-1; D uncertain. V lost 6 bases, J lost 0 bases, and 8 bases lay in between. CDR3 length equals 13 residues. Germline V gene sequence: CDR1 MNHEY, CDR2 SMNVEV (reference sequence). The CDR3 loop is CASSYRLNTEAFF. In nucleotides, the CDR3 is TGTGCCAGCAGCTACCGGTTGAACACTGAAGCTTTCTTT.

The chain is built from TRBV28 and TRBJ1-2; a weak D match, TRBD1 (5 bases). The CDR3 contains 13 residues. Germline V CDR1 and CDR2: MDHEN, SYDVKM. Trimming pared 6 bases from V and 5 bases from J, leaving 13 bases between. This CDR3 is CASREGEAYGYTF. CDR3 bases: TGTGCCAGCAGGGAAGGGGAGGCATATGGCTACACCTTC.

The count of this clone is one. The gene calls are TRBV4-1 and TRBJ1-2; D is unresolved. V was shortened by 1 base and J by 4 bases, with 16 bases between the two germline ends. Germline loops: CDR1 MGHRA, CDR2 YSYEKL. This CDR3 contains 16 residues. The CDR3 is CASSQVGQALGYGYTF. As DNA, the CDR3 is TGCGCCAGCAGCCAAGTTGGGCAGGCATTAGGCTATGGCTACACCTTC.

The chain has TRBV13 and TRBJ2-3; weak D call: TRBD1 (5 bases). Germline V gene sequence: CDR1 PRHDT, CDR2 FYEKMQ (reference sequence). V was pared by 4 bases and J by 3 bases, with 8 bases between. The CDR3 is made up of 13 amino acids. The CDR3 sequence is CASSSKGTDTQYF. The CDR3 DNA sequence: TGTGCCAGCAGCTCCAAGGGGACAGATACGCAGTATTTT.

This chain joins TRBV7-2 and TRBJ2-3, with D tentatively TRBD2 (6 bases). The CDR3 is 14 residues long. The germline CDR1 and CDR2 sequences are SGHTA and FQGNSA. Trimming took 5 bases from V and 5 from J, leaving 14 bases between them. This CDR3 reads CASSRDYGGDTQYF. CDR3 sequence (DNA): TGTGCCAGCAGCAGAGACTACGGGGGAGATACGCAGTATTTT.

The CDR3 loop is CASCRLSGMETQYF. The CDR3 DNA follows: TGTGCCAGTTGTCGGCTCTCGGGTATGGAGACCCAGTACTTC. This chain joins TRBV7-8 and TRBJ2-5; D remains ambiguous. Trimming left V 9 bases short and J 5 bases short, with 19 bases between. Germline V gene sequence: CDR1 SGHVS, CDR2 FQNEAQ. This CDR3 region has 14 residues. Combining the CDR3 with reference TRBV7-8 and TRBJ2-5 gives the whole variable domain GAGVSQSPRYKVAKRGQDVALRCDPISGHVSLFWYQQALGQGPEFLTYFQNEAQLDKSGLPSDRFFAERPEGSVSTLKIQRTQQEDSAVYLCASCRLSGMETQYFGPGTRLLVL.

This clone was counted once. The chain has TRBV9 and TRBJ2-2; TRBD1 aligns across 8 bases. Germline CDR1 reads SGDLS; CDR2 reads YYNGEE. After removal of 3 bases from V and 0 bases from J, the junction contained 1 base not matched to a gene. This CDR3 is built from 15 residues. The CDR3 bases are TGTGCCAGCAGCGCGGACAGGGCGAACACCGGGGAGCTGTTTTTT. Its translation is CASSADRANTGELFF.

V gene TRBV19 combines with J gene TRBJ1-2, with 7 bases lining up with TRBD1. CDR1 is LNHDA and CDR2 is SQIVND in the germline V gene (reference sequence). The CDR3 spans 14 residues. With 5 bases clipped from V and 5 bases from J, the junction kept 8 bases outside the gene matches. CDR3: CASSSSDRIYGYTF. The DNA for the CDR3 is TGTGCCAGTAGTTCCTCGGACAGGATTTATGGCTACACCTTC. Full variable domain (missing parts from reference TRBV19 and TRBJ1-2): DGGITQSPKYLFRKEGQNVTLSCEQNLNHDAMYWYRQDPGQGLRLIYYSQIVNDFQKGDIAEGYSVSREKKESFPLTVTSAQKNPTAFYLCASSSSDRIYGYTFGSGTRLTVV.

This chain connects TRBV11-3 to TRBJ2-2; D not resolved. CDR1 is SGHNT and CDR2 is YENEEA in the germline V gene. Trimming pared 9 bases from V and 9 bases from J, leaving 20 bases between. The length of the CDR3 is 14 residues. The CDR3 protein is CARYRKVVTRELFF. CDR3 nucleotides: TGTGCCAGATACAGAAAAGTTGTGACCCGGGAGCTGTTTTTT.

The chain recombines TRBV28 with TRBJ1-1, with no clear D. The CDR3 contains 15 residues. Trimming left V 4 bases short and J 4 bases short, with 16 bases between. In germline, CDR1 is MDHEN, CDR2 SYDVKM. The CDR3 here is CASSSGSSWVTEAFF. The CDR3 DNA is TGTGCCAGCAGTTCCGGGTCCTCTTGGGTCACTGAAGCTTTCTTT.

The CDR3 loop reads CASSPQLTQGLRMGYGYTF. The CDR3 DNA is TGCGCCAGCAGCCCCCAGCTAACACAGGGGCTCCGGATGGGTTATGGCTACACCTTC. The V and J genes are TRBV4-3 and TRBJ1-2; 7 positions agree with TRBD1. V trimming: 4 bases; J trimming: 5 bases; junction bases outside the gene matches: 22. The CDR3 sequence is 19 residues long. Per germline, CDR1 LGHNA and CDR2 YSLEER.

This chain links TRBV2 with TRBJ2-1, with unresolved D. The length of the CDR3 is 11 residues. Germline V gene lookup returns CDR1 SNHLY and CDR2 FYNNEI. The ends were cut back, 8 bases at V and 8 bases at J, with 10 bases in the middle. CDR3 region: CASRRGYEQFF. CDR3 nucleotides: TGTGCCAGCCGGAGAGGTTATGAGCAGTTCTTC.

V is TRBV30 and J is TRBJ2-3, with a tentative D call TRBD2 (6 bases). V lost 0 bases and J 4 bases, leaving 20 bases between the germline ends. The germline V gene has CDR1 GTSNPN and CDR2 SVGIG (reference sequence). The CDR3 is 17 residues long. CDR3 sequence (DNA): TGTGCCTGGAGTGTACGTCTACCGGGGGAAGGGTCAGATACGCAGTATTTT. Translation: CAWSVRLPGEGSDTQYF.

The chain has TRBV24-1 and TRBJ2-3, with 11 bases fitting TRBD2. The ends lost 9 bases at V and 4 bases at J; junction bases unmatched: 8. CDR3 length equals 15 residues. Per the germline V gene, CDR1 is KGHDR and CDR2 is SFDVKD. In DNA, the CDR3 is TGTGCCACCGGTCGGCTAGCGGGGGGCCCAGATACGCAGTATTTT. This sequence encodes CATGRLAGGPDTQYF.

V and J are TRBV19 and TRBJ2-1; D is perhaps TRBD2 (5 bases). V was cut by 3 bases and J by 4 bases, with 19 bases left in between. Germline V lookup: CDR1 LNHDA, CDR2 SQIVND (reference sequence). This CDR3 is 17 amino acids long. CDR3 sequence: CASSIPIAGVQYNEQFF. DNA of the CDR3: TGTGCCAGTAGTATCCCCATTGCCGGGGTCCAATACAATGAGCAGTTCTTC.

The chain employs TRBV6-4 and TRBJ1-5; tentatively, D is TRBD1 (6 bases). From germline, CDR1 is MRHNA and CDR2 SNTAGT. V was shortened by 4 bases and J by 0 bases, with 13 bases between the two germline ends. The CDR3 runs to 16 residues. For the CDR3, the DNA is TGTGCCAGCAGTGGAGACAGGCCCGATAGCAATCAGCCCCAGCATTTT. It translates to CASSGDRPDSNQPQHF.

This clone was counted only a few times. The genes are TRBV5-4 and TRBJ1-2; TRBD1 matches at 7 bases. The V gene's germline CDR1 is SGHNT and CDR2 YYREEE (reference sequence). The CDR3 loop spans 14 amino acids. Trimming cost V 5 bases and J 3 bases; bases outside gene matches: 7. The CDR3 coding sequence is TGTGCCAGCAGGTCCACTGGACAGGACTATGGCTACACCTTC. Its protein product is CASRSTGQDYGYTF.

With respect to this clone: Other DNA sequences in the same sample also yield this CDR3. The rearrangement uses TRBV7-2 and TRBJ2-2; D gene unclear. V was shortened by 1 base and J by 1 base, with 10 bases between the two germline ends. Germline CDR1 is SGHTA and CDR2 is FQGNSA. CDR3 length: 16 residues. The CDR3, as DNA: TGTGCCAGCAGCTTAGGAGTCGCCGGGAACACCGGGGAGCTGTTTTTT. It translates to CASSLGVAGNTGELFF.

The rearrangement uses TRBV6-5 and TRBJ2-1; D may be TRBD1 (5 bases). Germline V gene sequence: CDR1 MNHEY, CDR2 SVGAGI. The CDR3 contains 14 residues. V was trimmed by 6 bases and J by 3 bases, leaving 12 bases between them. The CDR3 DNA is TGTGCCAGCAGGTCAATCCAGGGCTACAATGAGCAGTTCTTC. Its translation: CASRSIQGYNEQFF.

V is TRBV4-3 and J is TRBJ2-3; 11 positions match TRBD2. The V and J ends lost 2 bases and 5 bases, in that order; junction bases with no gene match: 9. The V gene's germline CDR1 is LGHNA and CDR2 YSLEER. The CDR3 has 17 residues. The CDR3: CASSQSTSGSLGDTQYF. As DNA, the CDR3 is TGCGCCAGCAGCCAATCTACTAGCGGGAGTCTGGGAGATACGCAGTATTTT.